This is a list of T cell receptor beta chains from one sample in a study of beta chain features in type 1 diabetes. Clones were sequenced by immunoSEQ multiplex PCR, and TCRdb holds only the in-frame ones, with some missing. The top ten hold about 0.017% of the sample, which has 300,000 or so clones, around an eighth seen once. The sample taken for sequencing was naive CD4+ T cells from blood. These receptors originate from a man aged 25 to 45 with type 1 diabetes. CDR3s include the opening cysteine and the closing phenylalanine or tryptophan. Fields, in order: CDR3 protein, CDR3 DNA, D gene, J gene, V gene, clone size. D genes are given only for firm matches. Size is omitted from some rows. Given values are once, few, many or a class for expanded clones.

cdr3_aa: CASSLSSRGNQPQHF; cdr3_nt: TGTGCCAGCAGTTTAAGCAGTCGGGGCAATCAGCCCCAGCATTTT; d_call: -; j_call: TRBJ1-5; v_call: TRBV25-1; clone_size: -
cdr3_aa: CASSDRGQTQYF; cdr3_nt: TGTGCCAGCAGTGATCGAGGGCAGACCCAGTACTTC; d_call: -; j_call: TRBJ2-5; v_call: TRBV2; clone_size: -
cdr3_aa: CASMGQYYGYTF; cdr3_nt: TGTGCCAGCATGGGACAGTACTATGGCTACACCTTC; d_call: TRBD1; j_call: TRBJ1-2; v_call: TRBV25-1; clone_size: few
cdr3_aa: CASTSGSNTDTQYF; cdr3_nt: TGTGCCAGTACGTCCGGGAGTAACACAGATACGCAGTATTTT; d_call: -; j_call: TRBJ2-3; v_call: TRBV19; clone_size: -
cdr3_aa: CDLEPGGLNTEAFF; cdr3_nt: TGTGACTTGGAACCGGGGGGCTTGAACACTGAAGCTTTCTTT; d_call: -; j_call: TRBJ1-1; v_call: TRBV28; clone_size: few
cdr3_aa: CASTLDRGGRQPQHF; cdr3_nt: TGTGCCAGTACCCTCGACAGGGGGGGCCGTCAGCCCCAGCATTTT; d_call: TRBD1; j_call: TRBJ1-5; v_call: TRBV19; clone_size: -
cdr3_aa: CAWSTGARETQYF; cdr3_nt: TGTGCCTGGAGTACGGGAGCGAGAGAGACCCAGTACTTC; d_call: -; j_call: TRBJ2-5; v_call: TRBV30; clone_size: few
cdr3_aa: CATTSFGQGRGIYEQYF; cdr3_nt: TGTGCCACCACTTCATTTGGACAGGGAAGGGGAATCTACGAGCAGTACTTC; d_call: TRBD1; j_call: TRBJ2-7; v_call: TRBV28; clone_size: -
cdr3_aa: CASSLVGGNTGELFF; cdr3_nt: TGTGCCAGCAGCTTAGTAGGGGGCAACACCGGGGAGCTGTTTTTT; d_call: TRBD1; j_call: TRBJ2-2; v_call: TRBV11-3; clone_size: few
cdr3_aa: CASSRRGGSQETQYF; cdr3_nt: TGTGCCAGCAGTCGAAGGGGGGGCAGCCAAGAGACCCAGTACTTC; d_call: -; j_call: TRBJ2-5; v_call: TRBV11-2; clone_size: -
cdr3_aa: CASSLRGGELFF; cdr3_nt: TGTGCCAGCAGCTTGAGGGGGGGGGAGCTGTTTTTT; d_call: -; j_call: TRBJ2-2; v_call: TRBV7-2; clone_size: -
cdr3_aa: CSTPSIAFF; cdr3_nt: TGCAGTACTCCCTCTATAGCTTTCTTT; d_call: -; j_call: TRBJ1-1; v_call: TRBV20-1; clone_size: few
cdr3_aa: CASSFVGGDIQYF; cdr3_nt: TGTGCCAGCAGCTTTGTTGGCGGGGACATTCAGTACTTC; d_call: -; j_call: TRBJ2-4; v_call: TRBV11-2; clone_size: -
cdr3_aa: CASSQTTSGSYEQYF; cdr3_nt: TGTGCCAGCAGCCAAACGACTAGCGGGTCCTACGAGCAGTACTTC; d_call: TRBD2; j_call: TRBJ2-7; v_call: TRBV28; clone_size: few
cdr3_aa: CASTQGTPDTQYF; cdr3_nt: TGTGCCAGCACGCAGGGAACGCCAGATACGCAGTATTTT; d_call: -; j_call: TRBJ2-3; v_call: TRBV2; clone_size: -
cdr3_aa: CTTIHRGSSDTGELFF; cdr3_nt: TGCACCACAATTCACCGGGGGTCCTCCGACACCGGGGAGCTGTTTTTT; d_call: -; j_call: TRBJ2-2; v_call: TRBV1; clone_size: -
cdr3_aa: CAISEGGTRTEAFF; cdr3_nt: TGTGCCATCAGTGAAGGGGGCACGAGGACTGAAGCTTTCTTT; d_call: TRBD1; j_call: TRBJ1-1; v_call: TRBV10-3; clone_size: -
cdr3_aa: CASSQQRDSYEQYF; cdr3_nt: TGTGCCAGCAGCCAACAGCGGGATTCCTACGAGCAGTACTTC; d_call: TRBD2; j_call: TRBJ2-7; v_call: TRBV28; clone_size: -
cdr3_aa: CASSYGTGGTNEQFF; cdr3_nt: TGTGCCAGCAGCTATGGGACAGGGGGAACTAATGAGCAGTTCTTC; d_call: TRBD1; j_call: TRBJ2-1; v_call: TRBV27; clone_size: few
cdr3_aa: CASSHRGYNEQFF; cdr3_nt: TGTGCCAGCAGTCACAGGGGGTACAATGAGCAGTTCTTC; d_call: TRBD1; j_call: TRBJ2-1; v_call: TRBV27; clone_size: few
cdr3_aa: CSATGRKETQYF; cdr3_nt: TGCTCGGCGACGGGAAGAAAAGAGACCCAGTACTTC; d_call: -; j_call: TRBJ2-5; v_call: TRBV7-2; clone_size: -
cdr3_aa: CASSFQGAHEQYF; cdr3_nt: TGTGCCAGCAGCTTTCAGGGGGCCCACGAGCAGTACTTC; d_call: TRBD1; j_call: TRBJ2-7; v_call: TRBV7-3; clone_size: -
cdr3_aa: CASRPGQGYEQYF; cdr3_nt: TGTGCCAGTCGCCCGGGACAGGGCTACGAGCAGTACTTC; d_call: TRBD1; j_call: TRBJ2-7; v_call: TRBV18; clone_size: -
cdr3_aa: CATSRDVSGTGGLLGIHEQYF; cdr3_nt: TGTGCCACCAGCAGAGATGTATCCGGGACAGGGGGACTACTGGGTATACACGAGCAGTACTTC; d_call: TRBD1; j_call: TRBJ2-7; v_call: TRBV15; clone_size: -
cdr3_aa: CASSFEASGSYEQYF; cdr3_nt: TGCGCCAGCAGCTTCGAGGCTAGCGGGAGCTACGAGCAGTACTTC; d_call: TRBD2; j_call: TRBJ2-7; v_call: TRBV5-1; clone_size: few
cdr3_aa: CASSPRAGNPGNEQFF; cdr3_nt: TGTGCCAGCTCCCCTAGGGCGGGCAATCCTGGCAATGAGCAGTTCTTC; d_call: -; j_call: TRBJ2-1; v_call: TRBV28; clone_size: -
cdr3_aa: CASSLDASTDVNYGYTF; cdr3_nt: TGTGCCAGCAGCTTAGATGCCTCGACAGATGTGAACTATGGCTACACCTTC; d_call: -; j_call: TRBJ1-2; v_call: TRBV13; clone_size: -
cdr3_aa: CASSQERRDAQYF; cdr3_nt: TGTGCCAGCAGCCAAGAGAGGCGGGACGCGCAGTATTTT; d_call: -; j_call: TRBJ2-3; v_call: TRBV4-2; clone_size: few
cdr3_aa: CASSLDRGETQYF; cdr3_nt: TGCGCCAGCAGCTTGGACAGGGGGGAGACCCAGTACTTC; d_call: TRBD1; j_call: TRBJ2-5; v_call: TRBV5-1; clone_size: -
cdr3_aa: CAISESSSGSRWETQYF; cdr3_nt: TGTGCCATCAGTGAGTCGAGTAGCGGGAGTCGTTGGGAGACCCAGTACTTC; d_call: TRBD2; j_call: TRBJ2-5; v_call: TRBV10-3; clone_size: -
cdr3_aa: CAVVTGPNTEAFF; cdr3_nt: TGTGCCGTCGTAACAGGGCCTAACACTGAAGCTTTCTTT; d_call: -; j_call: TRBJ1-1; v_call: TRBV28; clone_size: once
cdr3_aa: CSVRTSGTPERQFF; cdr3_nt: TGCAGCGTGAGGACTAGCGGGACTCCGGAAAGGCAGTTCTTC; d_call: TRBD2; j_call: TRBJ2-1; v_call: TRBV29-1; clone_size: few
cdr3_aa: CASSPGTSTDTQYF; cdr3_nt: TGTGCCAGCAGCCCTGGGACTAGCACAGATACGCAGTATTTT; d_call: -; j_call: TRBJ2-3; v_call: TRBV7-3; clone_size: few
cdr3_aa: CASSVASGRRGEQFF; cdr3_nt: TGTGCCAGCAGCGTAGCTAGCGGGAGACGGGGTGAGCAGTTCTTC; d_call: TRBD2; j_call: TRBJ2-1; v_call: TRBV9; clone_size: few
cdr3_aa: CASSLAGDNEQFF; cdr3_nt: TGTGCCAGCAGCTTGGCAGGTGACAATGAGCAGTTCTTC; d_call: -; j_call: TRBJ2-1; v_call: TRBV5-4; clone_size: -
cdr3_aa: CASSLPGGPQFF; cdr3_nt: TGTGCCAGCAGTTTACCGGGAGGGCCGCAGTTCTTC; d_call: TRBD2; j_call: TRBJ2-1; v_call: TRBV28; clone_size: -
cdr3_aa: CAIRGQGSGANVLTF; cdr3_nt: TGTGCCATCAGGGGACAGGGTTCTGGGGCCAACGTCCTGACTTTC; d_call: TRBD1; j_call: TRBJ2-6; v_call: TRBV10-3; clone_size: -
cdr3_aa: CSVTGTDSNYGYTF; cdr3_nt: TGCAGCGTTACCGGGACAGACTCTAACTATGGCTACACCTTC; d_call: TRBD1; j_call: TRBJ1-2; v_call: TRBV29-1; clone_size: few
cdr3_aa: CASSLLRFKQRGTQYF; cdr3_nt: TGTGCCAGCAGCTTATTGCGCTTTAAGCAAAGAGGGACCCAGTACTTC; d_call: -; j_call: TRBJ2-5; v_call: TRBV5-6; clone_size: few
cdr3_aa: CASSEGLAAKETQYF; cdr3_nt: TGTGCCAGCAGTGAGGGACTAGCGGCGAAAGAGACCCAGTACTTC; d_call: TRBD2; j_call: TRBJ2-5; v_call: TRBV2; clone_size: -
cdr3_aa: CASRPTPTGTLMNEKLFF; cdr3_nt: TGTGCCAGCAGACCTACCCCCACCGGGACTCTGATGAATGAAAAACTGTTTTTT; d_call: -; j_call: TRBJ1-4; v_call: TRBV7-9; clone_size: -
cdr3_aa: CAISESRTEAFF; cdr3_nt: TGTGCCATCAGTGAGTCCCGGACTGAAGCTTTCTTT; d_call: -; j_call: TRBJ1-1; v_call: TRBV10-3; clone_size: few
cdr3_aa: CASSGRQETNYGYTF; cdr3_nt: TGTGCCAGCAGCGGACGACAGGAGACTAACTATGGCTACACCTTC; d_call: -; j_call: TRBJ1-2; v_call: TRBV7-9; clone_size: -
cdr3_aa: CASSRPGQGNQPQHF; cdr3_nt: TGTGCCAGTAGCCGACCAGGGCAGGGGAATCAGCCCCAGCATTTT; d_call: -; j_call: TRBJ1-5; v_call: TRBV19; clone_size: few